This TCR beta chain was found in a study of blood T cells in healthy people across ages. Trimming took off 2 bases at V and 3 bases at J, with 10 bases between the two ends. The germline gives CDR1 MGHRA, CDR2 YSYEKL. The CDR3 length is 14 residues. Using a J-beta primer mix together with a sample-barcoded 5' primer, a second PCR was run for roughly 6 to 11 cycles. TCRdb redid the calling of the 5' RACE reads with MiXCR, one entry per CDR3 protein. The table lists around 1,600,000 distinct CDR3 sequences, about 42% of them singletons. This clonotype showed up just a few times. This TCR derives from a woman between 18 and 29 years old in good health. This rearrangement joins TRBV4-1 to TRBJ1-2; D perhaps matches TRBD1 (5 bases). The sequenced sample was blood. The CDR3 region is CASSQLPGHYGYTF. CDR3 bases: TGCGCCAGCAGCCAACTCCCAGGGCACTATGGCTACACCTTC.